These T cell receptor beta chains were read from a single sample in a study of siplizumab effects on memory and regulatory T cells. Using immunoSEQ multiplex PCR, the repertoire was profiled, and TCRdb retains in-frame clones only, with some absent. The data contain some 87,000 clones, just under 90% of them seen just once; the ten biggest clones take up roughly 15%. The sequenced sample consisted of CD4+ T cells sorted from blood. The receptors originated from a human donor in good health. Each CDR3 is given with its conserved first and last residue. A D gene is named only where the DNA matches it firmly. Clone size is not always given. Where it is, it says once, few, many or a class for expanded clones.

clone_size j_call v_call d_call cdr3_nt cdr3_aa
- TRBJ2-7 TRBV28 - TGTGCCAGCAGTATTCTATCCTACGAGCAGTACTTC CASSILSYEQYF
- TRBJ1-3 TRBV4-3 - TGCGCCAGCAGCCAAGACGACCGGTTATCTGGAAACACCATATATTTT CASSQDDRLSGNTIYF
- TRBJ2-3 TRBV5-6 TRBD2 TGTGCCAGCAGCTTGGTCGGTAGCGGGTCCACAGATACGCAGTATTTT CASSLVGSGSTDTQYF
- TRBJ2-4 TRBV30 TRBD2 TGTGCCTGGGGAGTCAGCGGGGCAAACATTCAGTACTTC CAWGVSGANIQYF
- TRBJ2-5 TRBV4-2 - TGTGCCAGCAGCCAAGAAACGGAGCAAGAGACCCAGTACTTC CASSQETEQETQYF
once TRBJ1-5 TRBV5-6 - TGTGCCAGCAGCACCTCCCGCGGGGGTCGGGCGTATAGCAATCAGCCCCAGCATTTT CASSTSRGGRAYSNQPQHF
- TRBJ2-3 TRBV10-3 - TGTGCCATCGCAAATGCAGATACGCAGTATTTT CAIANADTQYF
once TRBJ2-5 TRBV29-1 TRBD1 TGCAGCGTTGAGACAGGGTGGGAGACCCAGTACTTC CSVETGWETQYF
- TRBJ1-6 TRBV30 TRBD1 TGTGCCTGGAGGGGACAGGGAAATTCACCCCTCCACTTT CAWRGQGNSPLHF
few TRBJ2-7 TRBV2 TRBD2 TGTGCCAGCAGTGAAGGTAGCGGGACCTACGAGCAGTACTTC CASSEGSGTYEQYF
- TRBJ2-5 TRBV5-5 TRBD2 TGTGCCAGCAGCTTGGGGCTAGCGGGATTGGAGACCCAGTACTTC CASSLGLAGLETQYF
- TRBJ2-3 TRBV7-3 - TGTGCCAGCAGGCGAGGGGGTGGCTTCACAGATACGCAGTATTTT CASRRGGGFTDTQYF
few TRBJ2-3 TRBV30 - TGTGCCTGGGTACACGGCCATACGCAGTATTTT CAWVHGHTQYF
- TRBJ1-3 TRBV19 - TGTGCCAGTAGTATGCGGCAGGGTGACTCTGGAAACACCATATATTTT CASSMRQGDSGNTIYF
once TRBJ1-1 TRBV5-5 - TGTGCCAGCAGCTGGGGGGGCGGCACTGAAGCTTTCTTT CASSWGGGTEAFF
- TRBJ2-7 TRBV4-1 TRBD2 TGCGCCAGCAGCCAAGATCACGGGAGGGAAACCTACGAGCAGTACTTC CASSQDHGRETYEQYF
- TRBJ1-2 TRBV5-1 - TGCGCCAGCAGCTCCCTAGGAGGGCGAAACTATGGCTACACCTTC CASSSLGGRNYGYTF
- TRBJ2-5 TRBV2 TRBD2 TGTGCCGGAAGAAGGACTAGCGCGCTCCAAGAGACCCAGTACTTC CAGRRTSALQETQYF
- TRBJ1-2 TRBV5-4 - TGTGCCAGCAGCTCAGGGGCTAGGGTAGGGGAACATGGCTACACCTTC CASSSGARVGEHGYTF
- TRBJ2-2 TRBV11-3 - TGTGCCAGCAGTCGCGGACAGACGAACACCGGGGAGCTGTTTTTT CASSRGQTNTGELFF
- TRBJ2-7 TRBV18 - TGTGCCAGCTCAAACTATGACAGGGCGGGGAACGAGCAGTACTTC CASSNYDRAGNEQYF
- TRBJ2-1 TRBV11-2 TRBD2 TGTGCCAGCAGCTCCTATAGCGGGCGCTACAATGAGCAGTTCTTC CASSSYSGRYNEQFF
- TRBJ1-1 TRBV30 TRBD1 TGTGCCTGGAGTGTGTCGTTTAACAGGGGGGCCACTGAAGCTTTCTTT CAWSVSFNRGATEAFF
- TRBJ2-7 TRBV9 - TGTGCCAGCAGCGTAGGTAGTATTGCCTACGAGCAGTACTTC CASSVGSIAYEQYF
- TRBJ2-3 TRBV27 - TGTGCCAGCAGTTTATTGAGGGATACGCAGTATTTT CASSLLRDTQYF
- TRBJ2-1 TRBV2 - TGTGCCAGCAGTGAAAGTCGCGGCCCTTCCTACAATGAGCAGTTCTTC CASSESRGPSYNEQFF